This T cell receptor (beta chain) was recovered during a study of blood T cells in healthy people across ages. Points on this clonotype: Its cognate antigen is unknown.

Through a sample-barcoded 5' primer and a J-beta primer mix, a second PCR was run for roughly 6 to 12 cycles. Any given sample supplied a minimum of 3 million CDR3-containing paired-end reads. MiXCR, applied by TCRdb to the 5' RACE reads, yields one record per CDR3 protein. The data show some 1.7 million distinct CDR3 sequences, with roughly 27% seen just once and 6.5% to 8.5% held by the top ten. The CDR3 is made up of 15 amino acids. V gave up 5 bases and J gave up 4 bases; unmatched junction bases: 9. CDR1 is DFQATT and CDR2 is SNEGSKA in the germline V gene (reference sequence). General study findings and limits: TCR beta diversity per million T cells fell roughly linearly with age.

The sample taken for sequencing was blood. V gene TRBV20-1 combines with J gene TRBJ1-5; TRBD1 matches at 9 bases. The source of this sequence is a woman between 25 and 40 years old in good health. The CDR3 sequence: CSALSTGTGNQPQHF. The CDR3 DNA follows: TGCAGTGCTCTCTCCACCGGGACAGGGAATCAGCCCCAGCATTTT.